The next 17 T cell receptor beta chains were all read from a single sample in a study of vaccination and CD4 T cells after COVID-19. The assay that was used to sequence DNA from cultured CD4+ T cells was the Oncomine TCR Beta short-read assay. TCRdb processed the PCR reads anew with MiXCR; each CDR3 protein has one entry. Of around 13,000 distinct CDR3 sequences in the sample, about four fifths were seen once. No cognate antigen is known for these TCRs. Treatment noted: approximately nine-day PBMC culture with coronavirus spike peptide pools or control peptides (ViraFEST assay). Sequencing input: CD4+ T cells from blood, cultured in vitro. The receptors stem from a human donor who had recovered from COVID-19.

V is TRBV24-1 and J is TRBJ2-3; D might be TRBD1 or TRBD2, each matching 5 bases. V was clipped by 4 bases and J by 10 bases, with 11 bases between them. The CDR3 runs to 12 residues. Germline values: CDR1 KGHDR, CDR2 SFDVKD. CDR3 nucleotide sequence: TGTGCCACCAGTGAGATCGGGGCTGCGCAGTATTTT. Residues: CATSEIGAAQYF.

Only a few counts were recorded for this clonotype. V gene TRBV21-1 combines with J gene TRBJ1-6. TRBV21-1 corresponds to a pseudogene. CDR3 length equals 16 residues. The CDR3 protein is CASREEVLGGYSPLHF. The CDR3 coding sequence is TGTGCCAGCAGAGAGGAAGTCCTGGGAGGTTATTCACCCCTCCACTTT.

CDR3 nucleotide sequence: TGTGCCACCAGTGATGGGACTAGCGGGAGATTCAATGAGCAGTTCTTC. Amino acids: CATSDGTSGRFNEQFF. The rearrangement uses TRBV24-1 and TRBJ2-1; 14 nucleotides align to TRBD2. Germline V gene lookup returns CDR1 KGHDR and CDR2 SFDVKD. Unmatched junction bases numbered 3, after V lost 3 bases and J lost 6 bases. CDR3 size: 16 residues.

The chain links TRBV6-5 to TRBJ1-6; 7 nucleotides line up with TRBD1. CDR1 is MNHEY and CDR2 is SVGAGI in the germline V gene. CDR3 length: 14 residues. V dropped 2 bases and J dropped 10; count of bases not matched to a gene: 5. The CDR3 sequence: CASSYGRGDSPLHF. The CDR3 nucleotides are TGTGCCAGCAGTTACGGCAGGGGGGACTCACCCCTCCACTTT.

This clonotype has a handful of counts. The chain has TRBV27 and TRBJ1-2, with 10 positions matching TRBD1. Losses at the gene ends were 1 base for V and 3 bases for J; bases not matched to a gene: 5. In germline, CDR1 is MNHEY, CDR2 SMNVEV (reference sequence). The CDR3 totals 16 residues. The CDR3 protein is CASSLLGTGEDYGYTF. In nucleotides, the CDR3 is TGTGCCAGCAGTTTATTAGGGACAGGGGAGGACTATGGCTACACCTTC.

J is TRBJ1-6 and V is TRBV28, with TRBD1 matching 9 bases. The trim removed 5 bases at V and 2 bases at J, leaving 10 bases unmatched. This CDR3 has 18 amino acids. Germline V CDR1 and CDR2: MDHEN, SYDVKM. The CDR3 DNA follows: TGTGCCAGCAGTGCCGGGACAGGGCCGTATACCTATAATTCACCCCTCCACTTT. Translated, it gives CASSAGTGPYTYNSPLHF.

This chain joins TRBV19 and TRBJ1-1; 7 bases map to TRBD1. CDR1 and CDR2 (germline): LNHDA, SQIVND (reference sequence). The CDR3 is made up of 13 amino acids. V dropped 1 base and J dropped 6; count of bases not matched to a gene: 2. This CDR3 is CASSIVGGSEAFF. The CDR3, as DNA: TGTGCCAGTAGTATAGTAGGGGGCTCTGAAGCTTTCTTT. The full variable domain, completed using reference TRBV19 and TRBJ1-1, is DGGITQSPKYLFRKEGQNVTLSCEQNLNHDAMYWYRQDPGQGLRLIYYSQIVNDFQKGDIAEGYSVSREKKESFPLTVTSAQKNPTAFYLCASSIVGGSEAFFGQGTRLTVV.

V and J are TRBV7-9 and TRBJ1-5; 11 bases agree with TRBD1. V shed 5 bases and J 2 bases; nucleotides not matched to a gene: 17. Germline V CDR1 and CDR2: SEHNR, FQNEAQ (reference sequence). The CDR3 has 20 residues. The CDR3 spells CASSPDGGTGGVFGNQPQHF. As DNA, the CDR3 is TGTGCCAGCAGCCCGGATGGGGGGACAGGGGGAGTTTTTGGCAATCAGCCCCAGCATTTT.

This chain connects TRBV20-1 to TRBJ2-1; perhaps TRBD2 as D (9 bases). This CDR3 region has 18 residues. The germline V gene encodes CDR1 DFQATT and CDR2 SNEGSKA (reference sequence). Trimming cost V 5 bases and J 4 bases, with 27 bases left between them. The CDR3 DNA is TGCAGTGCTCCCACAGGGGGGCTAGCGGGAACGGAGTACAATGAGCAGTTCTTC. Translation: CSAPTGGLAGTEYNEQFF.

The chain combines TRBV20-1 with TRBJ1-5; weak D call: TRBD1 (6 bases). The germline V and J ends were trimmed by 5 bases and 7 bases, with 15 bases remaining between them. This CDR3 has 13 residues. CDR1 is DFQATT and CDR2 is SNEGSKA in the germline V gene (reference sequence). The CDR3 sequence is CSALSQGDQPQHF. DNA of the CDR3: TGCAGTGCTCTATCACAGGGAGACCAGCCCCAGCATTTT.

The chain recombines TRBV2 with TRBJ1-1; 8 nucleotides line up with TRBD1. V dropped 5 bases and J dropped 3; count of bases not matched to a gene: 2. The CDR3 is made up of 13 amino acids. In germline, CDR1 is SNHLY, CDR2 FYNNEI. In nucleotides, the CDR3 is TGTGCCAGCAGTAACAGGGGGGACACTGAAGCTTTCTTT. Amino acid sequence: CASSNRGDTEAFF.

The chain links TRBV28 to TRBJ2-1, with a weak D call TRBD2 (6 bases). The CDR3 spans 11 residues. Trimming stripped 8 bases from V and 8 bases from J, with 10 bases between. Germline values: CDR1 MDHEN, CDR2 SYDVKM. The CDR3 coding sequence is TGTGCCAGCCGGAGGGGCGATGAGCAGTTCTTC. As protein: CASRRGDEQFF.

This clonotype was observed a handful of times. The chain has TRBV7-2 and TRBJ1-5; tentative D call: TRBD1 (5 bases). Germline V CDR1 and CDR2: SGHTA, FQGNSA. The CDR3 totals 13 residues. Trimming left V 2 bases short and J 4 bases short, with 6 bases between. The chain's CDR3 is CASSLQGNQPQHF. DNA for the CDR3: TGTGCCAGCAGCTTACAGGGAAATCAGCCCCAGCATTTT.

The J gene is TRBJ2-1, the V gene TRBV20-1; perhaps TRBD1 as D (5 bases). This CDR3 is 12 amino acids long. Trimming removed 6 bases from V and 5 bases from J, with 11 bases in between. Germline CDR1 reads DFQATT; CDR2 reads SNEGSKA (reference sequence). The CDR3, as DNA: TGCAGTGCCCCGACAGTTCACAATGAGCAGTTCTTC. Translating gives CSAPTVHNEQFF.

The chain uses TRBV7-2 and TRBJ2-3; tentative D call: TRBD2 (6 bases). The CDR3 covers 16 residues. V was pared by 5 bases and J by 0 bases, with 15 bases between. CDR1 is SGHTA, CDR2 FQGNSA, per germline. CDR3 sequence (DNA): TGTGCCAGCAGCACGGGACTCTCAGGAAGCACAGATACGCAGTATTTT. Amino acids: CASSTGLSGSTDTQYF.

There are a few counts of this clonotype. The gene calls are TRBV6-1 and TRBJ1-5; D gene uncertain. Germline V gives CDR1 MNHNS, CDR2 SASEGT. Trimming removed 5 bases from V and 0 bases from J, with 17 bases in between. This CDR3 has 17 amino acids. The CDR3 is CASSTNFDGYSNQPQHF. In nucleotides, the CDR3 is TGTGCCAGCAGTACCAACTTCGACGGCTATAGCAATCAGCCCCAGCATTTT.

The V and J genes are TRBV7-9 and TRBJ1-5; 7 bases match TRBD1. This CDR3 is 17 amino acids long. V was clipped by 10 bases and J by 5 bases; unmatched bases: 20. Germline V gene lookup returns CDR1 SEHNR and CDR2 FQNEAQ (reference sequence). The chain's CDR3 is CATIQGTEGVGDQPQHF. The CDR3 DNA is TGTGCCACCATTCAGGGGACAGAAGGGGTGGGAGATCAGCCCCAGCATTTT.